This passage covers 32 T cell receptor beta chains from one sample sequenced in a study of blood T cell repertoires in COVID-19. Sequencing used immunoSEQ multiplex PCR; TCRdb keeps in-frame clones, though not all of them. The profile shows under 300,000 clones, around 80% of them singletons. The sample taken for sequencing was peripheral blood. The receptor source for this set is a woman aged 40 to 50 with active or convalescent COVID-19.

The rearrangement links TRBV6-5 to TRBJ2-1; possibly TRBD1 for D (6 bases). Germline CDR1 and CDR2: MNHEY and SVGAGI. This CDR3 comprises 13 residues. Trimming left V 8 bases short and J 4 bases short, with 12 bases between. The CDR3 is CASQTGLYNEQFF. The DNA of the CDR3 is TGTGCCAGCCAGACAGGACTTTACAATGAGCAGTTCTTC.

CDR3 amino acids: CASSRTRSSYEQYF. CDR3 nucleotides: TGTGCCAGCAGCCGGACAAGGAGCTCCTACGAGCAGTACTTC. The rearrangement uses TRBV11-3 and TRBJ2-7, with D perhaps TRBD1 (5 bases). V lost 5 bases and J lost 0, with 11 bases in between. CDR1 and CDR2 (germline): SGHNT, YENEEA. This CDR3 is 14 amino acids long.

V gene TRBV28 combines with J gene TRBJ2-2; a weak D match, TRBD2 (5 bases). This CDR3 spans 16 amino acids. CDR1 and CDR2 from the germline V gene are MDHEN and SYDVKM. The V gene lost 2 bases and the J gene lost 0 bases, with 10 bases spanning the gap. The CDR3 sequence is CASSLNAGSNTGELFF. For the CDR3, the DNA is TGTGCCAGCAGTTTAAACGCGGGCTCGAACACCGGGGAGCTGTTTTTT.

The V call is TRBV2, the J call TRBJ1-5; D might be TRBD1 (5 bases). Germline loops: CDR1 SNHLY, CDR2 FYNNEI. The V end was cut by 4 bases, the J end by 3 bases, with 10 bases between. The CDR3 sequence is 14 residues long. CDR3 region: CASSGETDNQPQHF. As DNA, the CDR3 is TGTGCCAGCAGTGGCGAGACAGACAATCAGCCCCAGCATTTT.

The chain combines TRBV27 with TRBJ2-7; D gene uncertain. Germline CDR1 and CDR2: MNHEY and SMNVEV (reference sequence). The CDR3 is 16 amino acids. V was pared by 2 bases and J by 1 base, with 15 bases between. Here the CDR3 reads CASSLRSPRASYEQYF. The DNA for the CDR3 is TGTGCCAGCAGTTTACGTAGCCCCAGAGCTTCCTACGAGCAGTACTTC.

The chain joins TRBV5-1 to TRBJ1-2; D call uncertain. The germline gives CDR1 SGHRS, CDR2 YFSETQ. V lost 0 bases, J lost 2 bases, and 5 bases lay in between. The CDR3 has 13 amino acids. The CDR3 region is CASSLDRNYGYTF. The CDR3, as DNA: TGCGCCAGCAGCTTGGACAGAAACTATGGCTACACCTTC.

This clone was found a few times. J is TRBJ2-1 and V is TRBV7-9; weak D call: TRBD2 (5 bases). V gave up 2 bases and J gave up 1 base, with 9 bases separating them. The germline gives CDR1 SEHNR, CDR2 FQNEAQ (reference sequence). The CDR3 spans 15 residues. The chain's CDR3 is CASSLSGSSYNEQFF. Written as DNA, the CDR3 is TGTGCCAGCAGCTTATCGGGGAGTTCCTACAATGAGCAGTTCTTC. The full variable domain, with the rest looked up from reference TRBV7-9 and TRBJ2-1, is DTGVSQNPRHKITKRGQNVTFRCDPISEHNRLYWYRQTLGQGPEFLTYFQNEAQLEKSRLLSDRFSAERPKGSFSTLEIQRTEQGDSAMYLCASSLSGSSYNEQFFGPGTRLTVL.

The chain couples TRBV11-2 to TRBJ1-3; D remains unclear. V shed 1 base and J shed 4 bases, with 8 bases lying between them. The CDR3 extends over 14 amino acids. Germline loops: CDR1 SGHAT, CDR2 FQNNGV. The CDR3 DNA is TGTGCCAGCAGCTTAGCTGGCAGAGGAAACACCATATATTTT. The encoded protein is CASSLAGRGNTIYF.

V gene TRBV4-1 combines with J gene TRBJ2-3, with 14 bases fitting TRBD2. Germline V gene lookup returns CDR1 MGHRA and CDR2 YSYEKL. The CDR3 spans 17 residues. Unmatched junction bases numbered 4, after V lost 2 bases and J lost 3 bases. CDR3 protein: CASSQRTSGGITDTQYF. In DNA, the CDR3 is TGCGCCAGCAGCCAAAGGACTAGCGGGGGGATTACAGATACGCAGTATTTT.

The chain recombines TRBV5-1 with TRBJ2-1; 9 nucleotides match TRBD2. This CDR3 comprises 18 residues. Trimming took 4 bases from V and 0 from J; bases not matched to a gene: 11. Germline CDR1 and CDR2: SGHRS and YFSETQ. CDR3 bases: TGCGCCAGCAGCCCGGTCGGGCGGGGGGGGAGCTCCTACAATGAGCAGTTCTTC. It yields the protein CASSPVGRGGSSYNEQFF.

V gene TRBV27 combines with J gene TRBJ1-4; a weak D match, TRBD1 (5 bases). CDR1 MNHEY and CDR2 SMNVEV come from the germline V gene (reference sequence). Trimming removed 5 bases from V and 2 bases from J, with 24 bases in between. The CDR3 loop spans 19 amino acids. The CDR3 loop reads CASSLTSQVFRATNEKLFF. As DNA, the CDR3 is TGTGCCAGCAGTCTTACCTCACAGGTCTTTCGGGCTACTAATGAAAAACTGTTTTTT.

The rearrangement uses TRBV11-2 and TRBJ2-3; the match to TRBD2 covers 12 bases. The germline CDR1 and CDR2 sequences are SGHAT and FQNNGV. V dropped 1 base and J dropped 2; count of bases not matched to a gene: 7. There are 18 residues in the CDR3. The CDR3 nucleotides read TGTGCCAGCAGCTTAGCTCCCGGACTAGCGGGGCTCACAGATACGCAGTATTTT. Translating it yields CASSLAPGLAGLTDTQYF.

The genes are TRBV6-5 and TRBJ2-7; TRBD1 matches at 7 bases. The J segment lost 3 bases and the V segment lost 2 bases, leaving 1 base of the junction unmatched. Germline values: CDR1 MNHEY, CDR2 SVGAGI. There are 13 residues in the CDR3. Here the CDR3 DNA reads TGTGCCAGCAGTTACGACAGGGACTACGAGCAGTACTTC. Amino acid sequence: CASSYDRDYEQYF.

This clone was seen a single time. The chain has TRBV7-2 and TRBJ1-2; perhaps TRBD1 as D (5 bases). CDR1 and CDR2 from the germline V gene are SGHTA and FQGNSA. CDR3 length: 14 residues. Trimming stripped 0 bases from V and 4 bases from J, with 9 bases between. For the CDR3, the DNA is TGTGCCAGCAGCTTAGCGCAGGGTGCCTATGGCTACACCTTC. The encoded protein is CASSLAQGAYGYTF.

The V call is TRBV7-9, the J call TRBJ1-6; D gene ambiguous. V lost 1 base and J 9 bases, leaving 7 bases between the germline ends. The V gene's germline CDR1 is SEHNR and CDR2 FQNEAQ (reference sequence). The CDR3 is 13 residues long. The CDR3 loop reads CASSLDSGSPLHF. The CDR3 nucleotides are TGTGCCAGCAGCTTAGACAGCGGTTCACCCCTCCACTTT.

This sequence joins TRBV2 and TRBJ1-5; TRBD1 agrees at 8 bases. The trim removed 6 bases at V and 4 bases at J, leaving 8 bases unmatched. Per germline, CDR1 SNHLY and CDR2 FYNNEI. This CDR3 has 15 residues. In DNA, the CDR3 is TGTGCCAGCAGCGCTGACAGGGGCACGAATCAGCCCCAGCATTTT. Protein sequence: CASSADRGTNQPQHF.

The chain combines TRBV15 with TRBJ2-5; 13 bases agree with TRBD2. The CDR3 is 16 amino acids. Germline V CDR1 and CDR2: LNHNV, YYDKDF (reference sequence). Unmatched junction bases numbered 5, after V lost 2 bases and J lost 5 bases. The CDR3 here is CATSRQTSGGSETQYF. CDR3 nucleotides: TGTGCCACCAGCAGACAGACTAGCGGGGGGTCGGAGACCCAGTACTTC.

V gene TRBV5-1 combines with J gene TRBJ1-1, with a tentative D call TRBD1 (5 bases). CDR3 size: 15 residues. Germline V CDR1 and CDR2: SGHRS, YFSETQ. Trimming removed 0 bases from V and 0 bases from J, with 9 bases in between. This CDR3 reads CASSLGGRMNTEAFF. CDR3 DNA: TGCGCCAGCAGCTTGGGGGGCAGGATGAACACTGAAGCTTTCTTT.

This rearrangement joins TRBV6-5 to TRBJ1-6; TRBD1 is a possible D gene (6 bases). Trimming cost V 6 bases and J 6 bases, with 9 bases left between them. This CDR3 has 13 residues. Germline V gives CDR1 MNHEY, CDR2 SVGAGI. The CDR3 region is CASRTGVNSPLHF. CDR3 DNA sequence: TGTGCCAGCAGGACAGGAGTTAATTCACCCCTCCACTTT.

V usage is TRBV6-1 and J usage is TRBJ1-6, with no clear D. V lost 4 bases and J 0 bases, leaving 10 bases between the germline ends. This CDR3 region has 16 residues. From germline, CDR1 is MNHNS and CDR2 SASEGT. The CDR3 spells CASSGDTSSYNSPLHF. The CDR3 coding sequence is TGTGCCAGCAGTGGAGACACGAGCTCCTATAATTCACCCCTCCACTTT.

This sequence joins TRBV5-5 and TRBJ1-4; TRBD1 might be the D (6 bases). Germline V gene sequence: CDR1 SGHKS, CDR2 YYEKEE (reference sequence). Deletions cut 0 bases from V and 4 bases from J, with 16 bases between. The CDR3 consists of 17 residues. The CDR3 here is CASSLAARTAFNEKLFF. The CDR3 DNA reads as TGTGCCAGCAGCTTGGCCGCCCGGACAGCTTTTAATGAAAAACTGTTTTTT. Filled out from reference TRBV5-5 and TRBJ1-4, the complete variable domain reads DAGVTQSPTHLIKTRGQQVTLRCSPISGHKSVSWYQQVLGQGPQFIFQYYEKEERGRGNFPDRFSARQFPNYSSELNVNALLLGDSALYLCASSLAARTAFNEKLFFGSGTQLSVL.

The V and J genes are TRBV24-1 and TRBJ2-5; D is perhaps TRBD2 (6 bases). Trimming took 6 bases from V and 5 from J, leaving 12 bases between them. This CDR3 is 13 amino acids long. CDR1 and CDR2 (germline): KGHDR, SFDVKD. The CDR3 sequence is CATSQGGVETQYF. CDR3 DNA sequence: TGTGCCACCAGTCAAGGAGGGGTTGAGACCCAGTACTTC.

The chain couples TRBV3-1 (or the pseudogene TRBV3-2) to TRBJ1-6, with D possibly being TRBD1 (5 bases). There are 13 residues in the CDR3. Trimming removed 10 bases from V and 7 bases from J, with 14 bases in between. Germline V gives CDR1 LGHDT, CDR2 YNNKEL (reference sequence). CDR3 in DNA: TGTGCCACCTCAGGGAGGCGGAATTCACCCCTCCACTTT. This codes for CATSGRRNSPLHF.

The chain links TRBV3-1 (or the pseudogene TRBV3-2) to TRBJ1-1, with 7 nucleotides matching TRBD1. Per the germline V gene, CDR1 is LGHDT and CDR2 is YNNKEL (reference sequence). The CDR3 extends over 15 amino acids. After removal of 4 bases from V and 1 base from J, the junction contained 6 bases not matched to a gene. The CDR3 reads CASSPGTDANTEAFF. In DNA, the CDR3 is TGTGCCAGCAGCCCGGGGACAGACGCGAACACTGAAGCTTTCTTT.

CDR3 residues: CASSISGDYGYTF. The CDR3 DNA follows: TGTGCCAGTAGTATCTCAGGGGACTATGGCTACACCTTC. The chain is built from TRBV19 and TRBJ1-2, with TRBD1 as a possible D gene (6 bases). Trimming left V 3 bases short and J 3 bases short, with 8 bases between. The CDR3 consists of 13 residues. Germline V gene data show CDR1 as LNHDA and CDR2 as SQIVND (reference sequence).

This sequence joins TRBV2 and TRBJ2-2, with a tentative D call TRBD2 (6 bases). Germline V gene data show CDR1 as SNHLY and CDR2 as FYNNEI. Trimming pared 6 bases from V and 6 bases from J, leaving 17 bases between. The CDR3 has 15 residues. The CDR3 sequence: CASRRSAAGPGELFF. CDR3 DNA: TGTGCCAGCAGACGATCGGCGGCGGGGCCCGGGGAGCTGTTTTTT.

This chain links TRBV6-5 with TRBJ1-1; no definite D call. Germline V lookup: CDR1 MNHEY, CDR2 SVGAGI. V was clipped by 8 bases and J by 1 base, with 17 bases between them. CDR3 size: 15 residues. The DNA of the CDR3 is TGTGCCAGCTTAAAACTAGGGCCTAAGAACACTGAAGCTTTCTTT. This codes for CASLKLGPKNTEAFF.

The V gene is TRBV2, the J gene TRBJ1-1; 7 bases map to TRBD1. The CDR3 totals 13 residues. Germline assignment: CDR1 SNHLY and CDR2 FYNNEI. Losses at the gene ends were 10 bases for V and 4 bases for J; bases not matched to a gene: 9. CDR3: CATVKGARTEAFF. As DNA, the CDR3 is TGTGCCACCGTAAAGGGGGCGCGCACTGAAGCTTTCTTT.

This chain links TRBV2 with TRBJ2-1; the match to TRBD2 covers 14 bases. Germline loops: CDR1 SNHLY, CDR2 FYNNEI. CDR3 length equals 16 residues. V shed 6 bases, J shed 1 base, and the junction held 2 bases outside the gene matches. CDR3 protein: CASRGLAGESYNEQFF. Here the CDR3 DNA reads TGTGCCAGCAGGGGACTAGCGGGGGAATCCTACAATGAGCAGTTCTTC.

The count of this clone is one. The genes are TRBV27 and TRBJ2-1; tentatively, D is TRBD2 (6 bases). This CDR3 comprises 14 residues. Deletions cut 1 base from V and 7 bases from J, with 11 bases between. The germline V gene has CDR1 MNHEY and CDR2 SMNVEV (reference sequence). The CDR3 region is CASSLWGEWNEQFF. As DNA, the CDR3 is TGTGCCAGCAGTTTATGGGGGGAATGGAATGAGCAGTTCTTC.

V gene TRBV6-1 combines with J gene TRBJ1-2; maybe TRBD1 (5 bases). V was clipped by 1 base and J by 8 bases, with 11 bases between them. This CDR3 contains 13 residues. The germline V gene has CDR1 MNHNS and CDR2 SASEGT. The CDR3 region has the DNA TGTGCCAGCAGTGAAGGACAGTTTGCGGGCTACACCTTC. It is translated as CASSEGQFAGYTF.

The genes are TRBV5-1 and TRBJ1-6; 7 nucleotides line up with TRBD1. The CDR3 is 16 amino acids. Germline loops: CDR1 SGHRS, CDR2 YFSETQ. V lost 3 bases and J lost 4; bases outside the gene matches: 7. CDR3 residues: CASSSTGPEYNSPLHF. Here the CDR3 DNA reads TGCGCCAGCAGCTCGACAGGGCCTGAGTATAATTCACCCCTCCACTTT.